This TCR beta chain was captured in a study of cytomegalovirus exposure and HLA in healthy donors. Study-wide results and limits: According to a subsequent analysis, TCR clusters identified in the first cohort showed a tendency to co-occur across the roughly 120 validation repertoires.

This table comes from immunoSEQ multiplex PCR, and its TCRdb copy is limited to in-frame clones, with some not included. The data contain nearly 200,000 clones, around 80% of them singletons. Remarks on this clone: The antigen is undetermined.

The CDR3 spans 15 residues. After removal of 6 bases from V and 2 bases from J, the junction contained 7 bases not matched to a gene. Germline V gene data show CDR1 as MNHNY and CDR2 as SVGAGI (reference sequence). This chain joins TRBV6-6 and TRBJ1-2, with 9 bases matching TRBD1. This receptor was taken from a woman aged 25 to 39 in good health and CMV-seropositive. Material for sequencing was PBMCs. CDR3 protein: CASRSQQGANYGYTF. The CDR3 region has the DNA TGTGCCAGCAGGTCTCAACAGGGGGCCAACTATGGCTACACCTTC.